The 10 T cell receptor beta chains below all came from one sample that was sequenced in a study of shared clonotypes between healthy human individuals (dated by TCRdb to the early 2020s). The library relied on the immunoSEQ multiplex PCR assay. In its TCRdb copy, this immuneACCESS table keeps in-frame sequences only and misses some clones. Where compared with another copy, unresolved V genes explain less than half of these, and the others have no known cause. Recorded for this sample are 2 million to 3 million clones; more than 85% of them occurred a single time. Around 0.4% of the sample is in the top ten clones. The sample was naive CD4+ T cells from PBMCs. The sample's cell subset or site label, in plain terms: CD45RA+ positively selected. These receptors were taken from a man younger than 30 in good health. Some clones in this sample may be carry-over from other donors' samples.

Remarks on this clone: Additional DNA sequences in this sample encode the identical CDR3. CDR3 sequence: CATSRDPSTDTQYF. CDR3 DNA sequence: TGTGCCACCAGCAGAGATCCCAGCACAGATACGCAGTATTTT. The chain employs TRBV15 and TRBJ2-3; D is uncertain. Germline V gene sequence: CDR1 LNHNV, CDR2 YYDKDF (reference sequence). This CDR3 comprises 14 residues. V lost 0 bases to trimming and J lost 0 bases, with 4 bases between them.

The rearrangement joins TRBV5-1 to TRBJ2-1, with D hard to call. V was pared by 0 bases and J by 7 bases, with 14 bases between. The CDR3 covers 15 residues. The germline V gene has CDR1 SGHRS and CDR2 YFSETQ. CDR3 sequence reads: CASSLVGSRKNEQFF. The CDR3 bases are TGCGCCAGCAGCTTGGTTGGGTCCCGGAAGAATGAGCAGTTCTTC.

The CDR3 protein is CASSPRTASYQETQYF. The CDR3 nucleotides read TGTGCCAGCAGCCCTCGGACAGCCTCGTACCAAGAGACCCAGTACTTC. The V and J genes are TRBV9 and TRBJ2-5; D is perhaps TRBD1 (6 bases). V was clipped by 4 bases and J by 0 bases, with 16 bases between them. CDR3 size: 16 residues. The V gene's germline CDR1 is SGDLS and CDR2 YYNGEE.

Here the CDR3 reads CASRPTPMSSYEQYF. CDR3 DNA: TGTGCCAGCAGGCCGACTCCTATGAGCTCCTACGAGCAGTACTTC. This rearrangement joins TRBV6-5 to TRBJ2-7, with D unclear. V was cut by 6 bases and J by 0 bases, with 15 bases left in between. This CDR3 contains 15 residues. The V gene's germline CDR1 is MNHEY and CDR2 SVGAGI.

This chain connects TRBV5-1 to TRBJ1-2; D remains ambiguous. Germline-derived CDR1 and CDR2 are SGHRS and YFSETQ. V was shortened by 4 bases and J by 4 bases, with 11 bases between the two germline ends. The CDR3 sequence is 13 residues long. DNA of the CDR3: TGCGCCAGCAGCGGGCTTCGGAGCTATGGCTACACCTTC. Its protein product is CASSGLRSYGYTF.

V gene TRBV28 combines with J gene TRBJ2-7; D unclear. The length of the CDR3 is 11 residues. The germline V gene encodes CDR1 MDHEN and CDR2 SYDVKM. Trimming left V 8 bases short and J 3 bases short, with 8 bases between. This CDR3 is CASGRLYEQYF. DNA for the CDR3: TGTGCCAGCGGCCGACTCTACGAGCAGTACTTC.

The CDR3 sequence is CASSQGLAQYNEQFF. The CDR3 DNA sequence: TGTGCCAGCAGCCAGGGACTAGCCCAATACAATGAGCAGTTCTTC. The rearrangement uses TRBV7-3 and TRBJ2-1; TRBD2 matches at 9 bases. This CDR3 comprises 15 residues. The germline V gene has CDR1 SGHTA and CDR2 FQGTGA. Trimming removed 5 bases from V and 4 bases from J; junction bases left unmatched: 6.

Of note for this clone: Other DNA sequences from this sample encode an identical CDR3 as well. The chain couples TRBV20-1 to TRBJ2-7; D is unresolved. CDR1 is DFQATT, CDR2 SNEGSKA, per germline (reference sequence). V lost 3 bases and J 5 bases, leaving 5 bases between the germline ends. This CDR3 is 10 amino acids long. The CDR3 coding sequence is TGCAGTGCTAGGGTTAACGAGCAGTACTTC. It is translated as CSARVNEQYF.

This chain links TRBV5-1 with TRBJ1-5, with 9 bases aligning to TRBD1. After removal of 7 bases from V and 4 bases from J, the junction contained 3 bases not matched to a gene. This CDR3 spans 13 amino acids. Germline V gene data show CDR1 as SGHRS and CDR2 as YFSETQ. The CDR3 nucleotides are TGCGCCAGCCGGACAGGGGAGAATCAGCCCCAGCATTTT. Encoded protein: CASRTGENQPQHF.

The genes are TRBV28 and TRBJ2-3, with 10 bases fitting TRBD2. CDR1 is MDHEN and CDR2 is SYDVKM in the germline V gene. The CDR3 length is 15 residues. Losses at the gene ends were 4 bases for V and 6 bases for J; bases not matched to a gene: 7. Written as DNA, the CDR3 is TGTGCCAGCAGTTCCCTAGCGGGAGTTGCGGATACGCAGTATTTT. This codes for CASSSLAGVADTQYF. The full variable domain, with the rest looked up from reference TRBV28 and TRBJ2-3, is DVKVTQSSRYLVKRTGEKVFLECVQDMDHENMFWYRQDPGLGLRLIYFSYDVKMKEKGDIPEGYSVSREKKERFSLILESASTNQTSMYLCASSSLAGVADTQYFGPGTRLTVL.